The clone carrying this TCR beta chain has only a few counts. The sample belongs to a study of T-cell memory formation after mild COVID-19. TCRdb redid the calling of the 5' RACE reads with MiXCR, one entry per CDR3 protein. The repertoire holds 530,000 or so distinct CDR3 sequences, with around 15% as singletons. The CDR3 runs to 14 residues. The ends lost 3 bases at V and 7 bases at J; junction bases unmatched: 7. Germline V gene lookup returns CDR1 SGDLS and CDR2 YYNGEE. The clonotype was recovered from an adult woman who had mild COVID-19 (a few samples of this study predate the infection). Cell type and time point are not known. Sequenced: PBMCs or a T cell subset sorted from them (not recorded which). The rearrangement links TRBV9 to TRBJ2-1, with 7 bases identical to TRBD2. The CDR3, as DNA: TGTGCCAGCAGCGCTGGGGGAGGGAAGAATGAGCAGTTCTTC. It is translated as CASSAGGGKNEQFF.